This is a list of T cell receptor beta chains from one sample in a study of cytomegalovirus exposure and HLA in healthy donors. Here immunoSEQ multiplex PCR was the method, and the copy in TCRdb shows in-frame clones only, minus some. Altogether fewer than 200,000 clones are present, approximately 77% being singletons, with the ten largest covering approximately 7%. Material: PBMCs. The receptors come from a male donor in good health and CMV-seropositive. Both conserved end residues are part of each CDR3. D genes are given only for firm matches. Clone size, where shown, is once, few, many, or a class for clones that have expanded.

D: TRBD1
V: TRBV5-4
J: TRBJ2-5
size: NA
DNA: TGTGCCAGCAGCTTGAGGCAGGGGGCTCAAGAGACCCAGTACTTC
CDR3: CASSLRQGAQETQYF

D: TRBD2
V: TRBV19
J: TRBJ2-2
size: NA
DNA: TGTGCCAGTAGTATATATTCCGCGGGGGACGGGGAGCTGTTTTTT
CDR3: CASSIYSAGDGELFF

D: NA
V: TRBV5-4
J: TRBJ2-2
size: NA
DNA: TGTGCCAGCAGGGTCGTGGGAGATAGCCCCACCGGGGAGCTGTTTTTT
CDR3: CASRVVGDSPTGELFF

D: TRBD1
V: TRBV2
J: TRBJ1-5
size: few
DNA: TGTGCCAGCAAGGGACAGAAAAATCAGCCCCAGCATTTT
CDR3: CASKGQKNQPQHF

D: TRBD1
V: TRBV6-4
J: TRBJ2-1
size: NA
DNA: TGTGCCAGCAGTGACGGACAGGGTCCTTACAATGAGCAGTTCTTC
CDR3: CASSDGQGPYNEQFF

D: TRBD2
V: TRBV7-8
J: TRBJ2-7
size: NA
DNA: TGTGCCAGCAGCTTTATGGCAGGGAGGGACGAGCAGTACTTC
CDR3: CASSFMAGRDEQYF

D: NA
V: TRBV13
J: TRBJ2-7
size: NA
DNA: TGTGCCAGCAAGGTAGCAGGGCGGACCTACGAGCAGTACTTC
CDR3: CASKVAGRTYEQYF

D: TRBD1
V: TRBV10-1
J: TRBJ1-5
size: NA
DNA: TGCGCCAACTCCCCCAATTTCCCGGACAGGGCAAGGGGGCCCCAGCATTTT
CDR3: CANSPNFPDRARGPQHF

D: NA
V: TRBV4-3
J: TRBJ1-2
size: NA
DNA: TGCGCCAGCAGCCAACAGACAGGCATCTATGGCTACACCTTC
CDR3: CASSQQTGIYGYTF

D: NA
V: TRBV5-6
J: TRBJ1-1
size: NA
DNA: TGTGCCAGCAGCTTGGGAGGCAGGGAGAACACTGAAGCTTTCTTT
CDR3: CASSLGGRENTEAFF

D: NA
V: TRBV29-1
J: TRBJ1-2
size: few
DNA: TGCAGCGCCCGGACAGCAGGAAGGTATGGCTACACCTTC
CDR3: CSARTAGRYGYTF

D: NA
V: TRBV16
J: TRBJ1-1
size: NA
DNA: TGTGCCAGCAGCCCCCTCACGACAGGGAACACTGAAGCTTTCTTT
CDR3: CASSPLTTGNTEAFF

D: TRBD1
V: TRBV4-2
J: TRBJ2-3
size: NA
DNA: TGTGCCAGCAGCCAACTGAAGAGGACAGGGGGCACAGATACGCAGTATTTT
CDR3: CASSQLKRTGGTDTQYF

D: NA
V: TRBV15
J: TRBJ1-2
size: NA
DNA: TGTGCCACCAGCAGAGGTCAGGCGAACTATGGCTACACCTTC
CDR3: CATSRGQANYGYTF

D: NA
V: TRBV5-1
J: TRBJ2-7
size: few
DNA: TGCGCCAGCAGCTTGGGAACAGGGTCCTACTACGAGCAGTACTTC
CDR3: CASSLGTGSYYEQYF

D: NA
V: TRBV7-2
J: TRBJ2-5
size: NA
DNA: TGTGCCAGCAGCTTGCAGGAAGAGACCCAGTACTTC
CDR3: CASSLQEETQYF

D: NA
V: TRBV27
J: TRBJ1-2
size: few
DNA: TGTGCCAGCAGTCCTCGGCGGGATTTTCAAGGCTACACCTTC
CDR3: CASSPRRDFQGYTF

D: TRBD2
V: TRBV9
J: TRBJ2-5
size: once
DNA: TGTGCCAGCAGCCCCCTGGGGGGGCAAGAGACCCAGTACTTC
CDR3: CASSPLGGQETQYF

D: TRBD1
V: TRBV7-9
J: TRBJ2-1
size: NA
DNA: TGTGCCAGCAGCCTGACAGGGGGCAGGGGCGAGCAGTTCTTC
CDR3: CASSLTGGRGEQFF

D: NA
V: TRBV6-5
J: TRBJ2-1
size: NA
DNA: TGTGCCACCCAGGGGAGCGGCCCTTCCTACAATGAGCAGTTCTTC
CDR3: CATQGSGPSYNEQFF

D: TRBD1
V: TRBV2
J: TRBJ1-4
size: NA
DNA: TGTGCCAGCAGCTTGGGACAGTTTGAAAAACTGTTTTTT
CDR3: CASSLGQFEKLFF

D: NA
V: TRBV2
J: TRBJ1-1
size: NA
DNA: TGTGCCAGCAGAGGAGATGCCGCACCCACTGAAGCTTTCTTT
CDR3: CASRGDAAPTEAFF

D: NA
V: TRBV6-1
J: TRBJ2-7
size: once
DNA: TGTGCCAGCAGTGAGGACTCCCCCCCTTCCTACGAGCAGTACTTC
CDR3: CASSEDSPPSYEQYF

D: NA
V: TRBV25-1
J: TRBJ2-7
size: NA
DNA: TGTGCCACCTGGCCCCCTGGTGGGGCGGCGTGGGAGCAGTACTTC
CDR3: CATWPPGGAAWEQYF

D: NA
V: TRBV4-3
J: TRBJ1-5
size: few
DNA: TGCGCCAGCAGCCAAGCGTGGGGGGACGGCAATCAGCCCCAGCATTTT
CDR3: CASSQAWGDGNQPQHF

D: NA
V: TRBV5-6
J: TRBJ1-5
size: few
DNA: TGTGCCAGCAGCTTGGGCTCGGGTAATCAGCCCCAGCATTTT
CDR3: CASSLGSGNQPQHF

D: NA
V: TRBV27
J: TRBJ2-3
size: NA
DNA: TGTGCCAGCAGTTTGACAGGAGCTGGGGATACGCAGTATTTT
CDR3: CASSLTGAGDTQYF

D: NA
V: TRBV30
J: TRBJ2-3
size: NA
DNA: TGTGCCTGGAGTACGGGGGCAGGGGGAATCACAGATACGCAGTATTTT
CDR3: CAWSTGAGGITDTQYF

D: NA
V: TRBV2
J: TRBJ1-3
size: few
DNA: TGTGCCAGCAGTCCCTCCATATCGGTGAACACCATATATTTT
CDR3: CASSPSISVNTIYF

D: NA
V: TRBV7-7
J: TRBJ2-7
size: NA
DNA: TGTGCTAGCAGCTTAGCCGGGGCCTACGAGCAGTACTTC
CDR3: CASSLAGAYEQYF

D: NA
V: TRBV30
J: TRBJ2-4
size: NA
DNA: TGTGCCTACGGAGTAGCCAAAAACATTCAGTACTTC
CDR3: CAYGVAKNIQYF

D: NA
V: TRBV15
J: TRBJ2-3
size: NA
DNA: TGTGCCACCAGCAGGGCTAGCACAGATACGCAGTATTTT
CDR3: CATSRASTDTQYF

D: NA
V: TRBV15
J: TRBJ2-2
size: NA
DNA: TGTGCCACCAGGCCGGGACTTGACACCGGGGAGCTGTTTTTT
CDR3: CATRPGLDTGELFF

D: TRBD1
V: TRBV15
J: TRBJ2-1
size: NA
DNA: TGTGCCACCAGCAGAGATCGGGGACAGGTTTACAATGAGCAGTTCTTC
CDR3: CATSRDRGQVYNEQFF

D: TRBD2
V: TRBV4-2
J: TRBJ2-2
size: once
DNA: TGTGCCAGCAGCCCCTGGGTAGCGGGGGGCCCCACGGGGGAGCTGTTTTTT
CDR3: CASSPWVAGGPTGELFF

D: NA
V: TRBV25-1
J: TRBJ2-7
size: NA
DNA: TGTGCCAGCAGTACCCCCCCGGGGGACGAGCAGTACTTC
CDR3: CASSTPPGDEQYF

D: NA
V: TRBV6-1
J: TRBJ1-1
size: NA
DNA: TGTGCCAGCAGCGCGGGGGGGGGTGAAGCTTTCTTT
CDR3: CASSAGGGEAFF

D: NA
V: TRBV25-1
J: TRBJ2-6
size: NA
DNA: TGTGCCAGCAGGGGGCTATACTCTGGGGCCAACGTCCTGACTTTC
CDR3: CASRGLYSGANVLTF

D: TRBD2
V: TRBV9
J: TRBJ2-2
size: NA
DNA: TGTGCCAGCAGCGGGGGGGGAGCCACCGGGGAGCTGTTTTTT
CDR3: CASSGGGATGELFF

D: NA
V: TRBV4-1
J: TRBJ1-5
size: NA
DNA: TGCGCCAGCAGCCAACGGGTTGTCAGGGGCGATATCACAGCCCAGCATTTT
CDR3: CASSQRVVRGDITAQHF

D: NA
V: TRBV15
J: TRBJ2-1
size: once
DNA: TGTGCCACCAGCACAGGTTACAATGAGCAGTTCTTC
CDR3: CATSTGYNEQFF

D: TRBD1
V: TRBV7-9
J: TRBJ1-1
size: NA
DNA: TGTGCCAGCAGCTTAGGGACAGGGAACACTGAAGCTTTCTTT
CDR3: CASSLGTGNTEAFF

D: NA
V: TRBV6-5
J: TRBJ1-5
size: NA
DNA: TGTGCCAGCAGCCCTCAGGGGAGCAATCAGCCCCAGCATTTT
CDR3: CASSPQGSNQPQHF

D: NA
V: TRBV5-6
J: TRBJ2-3
size: NA
DNA: TGTGCCAGCAGCGTTGGAGGGGGAGGGACAGATACGCAGTATTTT
CDR3: CASSVGGGGTDTQYF

D: NA
V: TRBV29-1
J: TRBJ1-1
size: NA
DNA: TGCAGCGTTGAAGAAGGCCAGGGGTCCACTGAAGCTTTCTTT
CDR3: CSVEEGQGSTEAFF

D: TRBD2
V: TRBV29-1
J: TRBJ2-2
size: few
DNA: TGCAGCGCCCGAGGGCCTAGCGGGGTTTTGAGAGGGGAGCTGTTTTTT
CDR3: CSARGPSGVLRGELFF

D: NA
V: TRBV14
J: TRBJ1-1
size: NA
DNA: TGTGCCAGCAGCCAATACTGGAGCACTGAAGCTTTCTTT
CDR3: CASSQYWSTEAFF

D: TRBD2
V: TRBV6-6
J: TRBJ2-5
size: NA
DNA: TGTGCCAGCAGTTACCCAGAGGGACCCCTCGGGGGGTCCCAGTACTTC
CDR3: CASSYPEGPLGGSQYF

D: NA
V: TRBV5-1
J: TRBJ1-2
size: NA
DNA: TGCGCCAGCAGCTTGGATTCGGGGGGCTTCAATGGCTACACCTTC
CDR3: CASSLDSGGFNGYTF

D: NA
V: TRBV2
J: TRBJ1-5
size: once
DNA: TGTGCCAGCAGTGTCGACAGTCTCAATCAGCCCCAGCATTTT
CDR3: CASSVDSLNQPQHF

D: TRBD1
V: TRBV4-2
J: TRBJ1-1
size: NA
DNA: TGTGCCAGCAGCCAGGGGACAGGGGTAAACACTGAAGCTTTCTTT
CDR3: CASSQGTGVNTEAFF

D: TRBD2
V: TRBV4-1
J: TRBJ2-4
size: medium-sized
DNA: TGCGCCAGCAGCCACAGGACTAGCTCCAGGGACATTCAGTACTTC
CDR3: CASSHRTSSRDIQYF